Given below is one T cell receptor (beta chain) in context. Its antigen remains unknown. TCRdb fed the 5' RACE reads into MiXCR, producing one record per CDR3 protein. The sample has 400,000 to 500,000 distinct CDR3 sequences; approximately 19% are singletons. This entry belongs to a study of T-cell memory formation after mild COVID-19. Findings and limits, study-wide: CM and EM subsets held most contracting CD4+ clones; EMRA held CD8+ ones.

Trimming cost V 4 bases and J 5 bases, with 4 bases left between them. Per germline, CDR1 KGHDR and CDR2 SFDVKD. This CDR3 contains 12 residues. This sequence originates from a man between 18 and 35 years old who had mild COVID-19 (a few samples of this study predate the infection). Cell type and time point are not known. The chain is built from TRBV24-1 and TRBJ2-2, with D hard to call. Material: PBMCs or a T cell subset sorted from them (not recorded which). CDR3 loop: CATSEQTGELFF. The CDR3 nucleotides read TGTGCCACCAGTGAACAGACCGGGGAGCTGTTTTTT.